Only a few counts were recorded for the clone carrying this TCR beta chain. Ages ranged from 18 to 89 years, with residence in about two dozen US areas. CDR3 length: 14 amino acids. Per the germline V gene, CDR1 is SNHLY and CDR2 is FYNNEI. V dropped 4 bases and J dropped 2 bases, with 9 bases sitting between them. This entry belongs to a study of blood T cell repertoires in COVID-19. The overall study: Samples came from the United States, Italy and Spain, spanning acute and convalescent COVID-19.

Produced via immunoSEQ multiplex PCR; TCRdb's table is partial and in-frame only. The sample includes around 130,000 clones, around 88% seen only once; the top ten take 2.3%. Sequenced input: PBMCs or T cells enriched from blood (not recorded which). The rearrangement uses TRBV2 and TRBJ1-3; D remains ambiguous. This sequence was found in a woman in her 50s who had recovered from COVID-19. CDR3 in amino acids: CASSGANTGNTIYF. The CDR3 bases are TGTGCCAGCAGTGGGGCGAACACTGGAAACACCATATATTTT.